The 30 T cell receptor beta chains below all came from one sample that was sequenced in a study of shared clonotypes between healthy human individuals. Assay: immunoSEQ multiplex PCR; the TCRdb copy retains only in-frame clones and omits some. The sample lists about 490,000 clones, roughly four fifths occurring once. Material for sequencing was PBMCs. The receptors here all came from a woman in her forties in good health. Some clones in this sample may be carry-over from other donors' samples.

V gene TRBV7-2 combines with J gene TRBJ2-7; 7 nucleotides line up with TRBD2. With V trimmed by 5 bases and J by 3 bases, 10 bases remained unmatched. CDR1 and CDR2 (germline): SGHTA, FQGNSA. The CDR3 extends over 15 amino acids. CDR3 region: CASSVGVAGGYEQYF. The CDR3, as DNA: TGTGCCAGCAGCGTTGGTGTAGCGGGTGGCTACGAGCAGTACTTC.

The rearrangement joins TRBV5-4 to TRBJ1-1; D gene uncertain. This CDR3 is built from 12 residues. The V end was cut by 4 bases, the J end by 7 bases, with 11 bases between. Germline V CDR1 and CDR2: SGHNT, YYREEE (reference sequence). In DNA form, the CDR3 reads TGTGCCAGCAGCCTTGACCGAGGTGAAGCTTTCTTT. Its translation: CASSLDRGEAFF.

This clone was detected a few times. The chain uses TRBV25-1 and TRBJ1-2; 8 nucleotides match TRBD1. This CDR3 comprises 13 residues. Germline-derived CDR1 and CDR2 are MGHDK and SYGVNS. The V gene end was trimmed by 8 bases and the J gene end by 4 bases; junction bases not matched to a gene: 6. This CDR3 reads CASGDRGVYGYTF. CDR3 in DNA: TGTGCCAGCGGCGACAGGGGCGTCTATGGCTACACCTTC.

This clone has at least ten counts. V usage is TRBV5-1 and J usage is TRBJ2-7, with D uncertain. The V end was cut by 0 bases, the J end by 2 bases, with 9 bases between. Germline V gives CDR1 SGHRS, CDR2 YFSETQ. This CDR3 contains 14 residues. CDR3 coding DNA: TGCGCCAGCAGCTTGGCCAGCCCGACCTACGAGCAGTACTTC. Translating it yields CASSLASPTYEQYF.

This chain connects TRBV6-4 to TRBJ2-3; 12 bases are a match to TRBD2. CDR1 is MRHNA and CDR2 is SNTAGT in the germline V gene. This CDR3 is built from 15 residues. The V segment lost 6 bases and the J segment 4 bases; nucleotides outside the gene matches: 5. The CDR3 DNA follows: TGTGCCAGCAGCCAGACTAGCGGGAGCCCAGATACGCAGTATTTT. Its translation: CASSQTSGSPDTQYF.

The chain carries TRBV7-6 and TRBJ2-1; maybe TRBD1 (6 bases). Per the germline V gene, CDR1 is SGHVS and CDR2 is FNYEAQ. The CDR3 extends over 14 amino acids. V was cut by 7 bases and J by 2 bases, with 12 bases left in between. The CDR3 reads CASTQGTAYNEQFF. In DNA form, the CDR3 reads TGTGCCAGCACCCAGGGGACCGCCTACAATGAGCAGTTCTTC. Variable domain in full (rest from reference TRBV7-6 and TRBJ2-1): GAGVSQSPRYKVTKRGQDVALRCDPISGHVSLYWYRQALGQGPEFLTYFNYEAQQDKSGLPNDRFSAERPEGSISTLTIQRTEQRDSAMYRCASTQGTAYNEQFFGPGTRLTVL.

This chain uses TRBV19 with TRBJ2-7; TRBD2 aligns across 9 bases. This CDR3 comprises 15 residues. The trim removed 5 bases at V and 2 bases at J, leaving 7 bases unmatched. Germline CDR1 LNHDA, CDR2 SQIVND (reference sequence). The CDR3 protein is CASSVWTSDPYEQYF. In nucleotides, the CDR3 is TGTGCCAGTAGTGTATGGACTAGCGATCCCTACGAGCAGTACTTC.

The V gene is TRBV28, the J gene TRBJ2-5; D call uncertain. With the DNA end fitting TRBJ2-7 better, the J assignment may be wrong. Germline CDR1 and CDR2: MDHEN and SYDVKM. The CDR3 consists of 12 residues. CDR3 bases: TGTGCCAGCAGTTTTCGTCGCTACGAGCAGTACTTC. Protein sequence: CASSFRRYEQYF.

This clone showed up just a few times. The rearrangement links TRBV5-1 to TRBJ2-7; D ambiguous. The germline V and J ends were trimmed by 0 bases and 1 base, with 11 bases remaining between them. The CDR3 has 15 amino acids. Germline loops: CDR1 SGHRS, CDR2 YFSETQ. CDR3 sequence (DNA): TGCGCCAGCAGCTTGGGGGCGGCCCAATCCTACGAGCAGTACTTC. Encoded protein: CASSLGAAQSYEQYF.

The chain recombines TRBV15 with TRBJ2-1; 9 positions match TRBD1. V lost 3 bases and J lost 8; bases outside the gene matches: 11. The CDR3 is made up of 16 amino acids. Germline-derived CDR1 and CDR2 are LNHNV and YYDKDF (reference sequence). The CDR3 sequence: CATSRGGDRDRYEQFF. For the CDR3, the DNA is TGTGCCACCAGCAGGGGGGGGGACAGGGATAGGTATGAGCAGTTCTTC.

V is TRBV4-3 and J is TRBJ2-7, with a possible D match to TRBD2 (6 bases). V lost 4 bases and J 3 bases, leaving 22 bases between the germline ends. The CDR3 is 17 residues long. Per the germline V gene, CDR1 is LGHNA and CDR2 is YSLEER. CDR3 sequence: CASSPGGVAGHYYEQYF. The CDR3 bases are TGCGCCAGCAGCCCCGGAGGGGTGGCGGGGCACTACTACGAGCAGTACTTC.

There are many counts of this clone. V and J are TRBV2 and TRBJ2-6, with unresolved D. Germline V gives CDR1 SNHLY, CDR2 FYNNEI. The CDR3 consists of 14 residues. V was shortened by 8 bases and J by 13 bases, with 21 bases between the two germline ends. In nucleotides, the CDR3 is TGTGCCAGCGCCCTTGGAAGGCCTAGTCTGGTCCTGACTTTC. It yields the protein CASALGRPSLVLTF.

The J gene is TRBJ2-7, the V gene TRBV28, with D possibly matching TRBD2 (6 bases). The CDR3 has 18 amino acids. Germline CDR1 is MDHEN and CDR2 is SYDVKM. V was clipped by 1 base and J by 0 bases, with 19 bases between them. CDR3 DNA sequence: TGTGCCAGCAGTTTATCCCTTGGGTTGGCGGGAAGCTCCTACGAGCAGTACTTC. Protein: CASSLSLGLAGSSYEQYF.

A single count supports this clone. The chain combines TRBV9 with TRBJ2-1; no firm D call. Trimming took 0 bases from V and 5 from J, leaving 15 bases between them. CDR1 and CDR2 (germline): SGDLS, YYNGEE. The CDR3 has 16 residues. The CDR3 sequence is CASSVGLGPPNNEQFF. The CDR3 region has the DNA TGTGCCAGCAGCGTAGGTTTAGGGCCTCCTAACAATGAGCAGTTCTTC.

This clone was seen at least ten times. This chain connects TRBV30 to TRBJ2-1, with 12 bases lining up with TRBD2. Looked up from germline, CDR1 is GTSNPN and CDR2 is SVGIG (reference sequence). The CDR3 covers 13 residues. V trimming: 2 bases; J trimming: 10 bases; junction bases outside the gene matches: 3. The CDR3 DNA reads as TGTGCCTGGAGTAGAACTAGCGGGAGGGAGCAGTTCTTC. Its protein product is CAWSRTSGREQFF.

About this clone itself: Given a much more abundant clone one base away, this may be a read error. The DNA for the CDR3 is TGTGCCAGCAGTTTTCTATCGGAGGGTAGCGGTGAGCAGCTCTTC. It translates to CASSFLSEGSGEQLF. The chain is built from TRBV27 and TRBJ2-1, with a possible D match to TRBD2 (6 bases). Per the germline V gene, CDR1 is MNHEY and CDR2 is SMNVEV (reference sequence). There are 15 residues in the CDR3.

This clone appeared a single time. This sequence joins TRBV4-3 and TRBJ2-1; maybe TRBD2 (5 bases). The CDR3 loop spans 14 amino acids. The V gene's germline CDR1 is LGHNA and CDR2 YSLEER. V was pared by 0 bases and J by 8 bases, with 11 bases between. The CDR3 sequence: CASSQDPRAYEQFF. In DNA form, the CDR3 reads TGCGCCAGCAGCCAAGACCCGAGGGCCTATGAGCAGTTCTTC.

This chain connects TRBV13 to TRBJ1-2, with TRBD1 as a possible D gene (6 bases). The germline V and J ends were trimmed by 4 bases and 3 bases, with 9 bases remaining between them. Per germline, CDR1 PRHDT and CDR2 FYEKMQ (reference sequence). This CDR3 comprises 13 residues. CDR3 DNA sequence: TGTGCCAGCAGCTCACAGGGTTACTATGGCTACACCTTC. It codes for CASSSQGYYGYTF.

Details on this clone: A read error may account for a junction end that differs from germline. This chain joins TRBV9 and TRBJ2-5; possibly TRBD1 or TRBD2 for D (5 bases each). Germline lookup yields CDR1 SGDLS and CDR2 YYNGEE. The CDR3 is 14 residues long. The chain's CDR3 is CSSSAGAGQETQYF. In nucleotides, the CDR3 is TGTTCCAGCAGCGCCGGGGCGGGCCAAGAGACCCAGTACTTC.

A word on this clone: This could be a read error, since a much larger clone is one nucleotide away. V and J are TRBV4-3 and TRBJ1-2; possibly TRBD1 for D (5 bases). CDR1 LGHNA and CDR2 YSLEER come from the germline V gene. There are 15 residues in the CDR3. Trimming removed 1 base at V and 2 bases at J, with 11 bases between. The DNA for the CDR3 is TGCGCCAGCAGCCAAGGTCCGTGGGGGAACTATGGCTACACCTTC. Protein: CASSQGPWGNYGYTF.

V is TRBV11-2 and J is TRBJ2-6; D not resolved. V shed 5 bases and J shed 3 bases, with 8 bases lying between them. In germline, CDR1 is SGHAT, CDR2 FQNNGV. There are 14 residues in the CDR3. The chain's CDR3 is CASSAGFGANVLTF. In nucleotides, the CDR3 is TGTGCCAGCAGCGCAGGCTTTGGGGCCAACGTCCTGACTTTC.

This chain joins TRBV10-3 and TRBJ2-1, with D perhaps matching TRBD2 (6 bases). V was clipped by 11 bases and J by 8 bases, with 19 bases between them. Germline V gene lookup returns CDR1 ENHRY and CDR2 SYGVKD. This CDR3 region has 13 residues. CDR3 nucleotide sequence: TGTGCCTCCTCCTTTAGATCGGGGGATGAGCAGTTCTTC. It yields the protein CASSFRSGDEQFF.

V usage is TRBV6-6 and J usage is TRBJ2-2; D is possibly TRBD2 (6 bases). V was shortened by 8 bases and J by 7 bases, with 14 bases between the two germline ends. CDR3 length: 13 amino acids. The germline V gene encodes CDR1 MNHNY and CDR2 SVGAGI (reference sequence). Here the CDR3 reads CASVGTPGGELFF. Here the CDR3 DNA reads TGTGCCAGCGTCGGGACTCCAGGCGGGGAGCTGTTTTTT.

The chain combines TRBV28 with TRBJ1-3; perhaps TRBD1 as D (5 bases). The germline V gene encodes CDR1 MDHEN and CDR2 SYDVKM. The CDR3 extends over 14 amino acids. Trimming shortened V by 3 bases and J by 2 bases, and 8 bases separated the two germline ends. CDR3 loop: CASSFGGTGNTIYF. CDR3 sequence (DNA): TGTGCCAGCAGTTTTGGGGGTACTGGAAACACCATATATTTT.

In this sample, this clone turned up many times. This chain connects TRBV6-5 to TRBJ2-2; D remains unclear. Germline lookup yields CDR1 MNHEY and CDR2 SVGAGI. The V end lost 0 bases, the J end lost 4 bases, and 6 bases lay between the germline ends. CDR3 size: 14 residues. The CDR3 DNA reads as TGTGCCAGCAGTTACTCACTAAGCACCGGGGAGCTGTTTTTT. Translated, it gives CASSYSLSTGELFF.

The chain links TRBV6-5 to TRBJ2-3, with 7 nucleotides matching TRBD2. V lost 2 bases to trimming and J lost 2 bases; unmatched junction nucleotides: 7. Germline V gene data show CDR1 as MNHEY and CDR2 as SVGAGI. The CDR3 totals 16 residues. The chain's CDR3 is CASSYLGLEVTDTQYF. The DNA of the CDR3 is TGTGCCAGCAGTTACCTCGGACTAGAAGTCACAGATACGCAGTATTTT.

This clone was picked up one time. The CDR3 end shows no conserved phenylalanine or tryptophan, and so a read error is likely. The rearrangement joins TRBV19 to TRBJ1-1; D is perhaps TRBD1 (6 bases). This CDR3 has 14 residues. The V and J ends lost 2 bases and 5 bases respectively, with 12 bases between them. The germline V gene encodes CDR1 LNHDA and CDR2 SQIVND (reference sequence). The CDR3 DNA is TGTGCCAGTAGTATACGGGGGCGGTCGACTGAAGCTTTCCTT. Protein product: CASSIRGRSTEAFL.

The chain has TRBV2 and TRBJ1-2; D call uncertain. V lost 3 bases to trimming and J lost 4 bases, with 18 bases between them. This CDR3 contains 16 residues. Germline values: CDR1 SNHLY, CDR2 FYNNEI. CDR3 DNA sequence: TGTGCCAGCAGTGAGGGCGGAGGCGGCCCGATCTATGGCTACACCTTC. Amino acid sequence: CASSEGGGGPIYGYTF. The full variable domain, rest sourced from reference TRBV2 and TRBJ1-2, is EPEVTQTPSHQVTQMGQEVILRCVPISNHLYFYWYRQILGQKVEFLVSFYNNEISEKSEIFDDQFSVERPDGSNFTLKIRSTKLEDSAMYFCASSEGGGGPIYGYTFGSGTRLTVV.

The chain links TRBV7-6 to TRBJ2-1; D is ambiguous. Germline V gives CDR1 SGHVS, CDR2 FNYEAQ. The CDR3 totals 13 residues. Trimming removed 2 bases from V and 5 bases from J, with 7 bases in between. The CDR3 DNA is TGTGCCAGCAGCTTAAGCCTAAACAATGAGCAGTTCTTC. Translation: CASSLSLNNEQFF.

This clone was seen only a few times. The rearrangement uses TRBV5-5 and TRBJ2-1; D unresolved. The length of the CDR3 is 15 residues. V lost 2 bases to trimming and J lost 7 bases, with 16 bases between them. Germline assignment: CDR1 SGHKS and CDR2 YYEKEE (reference sequence). CDR3 sequence reads: CASSLEVWSGNEQFF. In DNA, the CDR3 is TGTGCCAGCAGCTTAGAGGTCTGGAGTGGGAATGAGCAGTTCTTC.